This TCR beta chain was recorded in a study of T cell responses to AZD1222 COVID-19 vaccine. Findings and caveats of the study: Only 6 or 7 AZD1222 recipients tested seropositive at baseline. The CD4 TCRs associated with vaccination extended across spike and predominated at 160-218 and 743-854. A mostly white British donor set with more females was recruited, and clonal diversity was possibly underestimated. Repertoires were obtained only post-peak T cell response.

On this clone: Its specificity is unknown.

Data came from immunoSEQ multiplex PCR; TCRdb stores just in-frame clones and leaves some out. The table lists fewer than 85,000 clones, around 90% of them singletons. This material consisted of peripheral blood, taken on day 0 of MenACWY control vaccination. This clonotype was obtained from an adult in good health.

In DNA form, the CDR3 reads TGTGCCAGCAGTTTACAGGGGCTGAACACTGAAGCTTTCTTT. Its protein is CASSLQGLNTEAFF. This chain connects TRBV28 to TRBJ1-1; the D gene is possibly TRBD1 (6 bases). The CDR3 runs to 14 residues. With 2 bases removed from V and 0 bases from J, the gap between germline ends came to 7 bases. CDR1 and CDR2 (germline): MDHEN, SYDVKM.